The present TCR beta chain was sequenced within a study of blood T cell repertoires in COVID-19. Across the study: Acute and convalescent COVID-19 specimens originated in the United States, Italy and Spain. PBMCs, B-cell-depleted T cells, or T cells were the source of the cDNA or gDNA that made up the material.

Unmatched junction bases numbered 13, after V lost 4 bases and J lost 9 bases. Per germline, CDR1 SGDLS and CDR2 YYNGEE. The CDR3 length is 16 residues. Participants' reported clinical history set cohort assignment. Original handling: Counts of nucleated cells, estimated from reference gene primer amplification, were obtained. Some clones are missing from TCRdb's copy, which holds only in-frame ones; the method was immunoSEQ multiplex PCR. That table gives V, J and clone size, and the DNA gave D and trimming. In the table there are about 220,000 clones, about 91% of which are singletons. The specimen was PBMCs or T cells enriched from blood (not recorded which). This chain links TRBV9 with TRBJ2-1, with 10 bases that match TRBD2. The TCR originated in a woman between 40 and 50 years old with acute COVID-19. CDR3 region: CASSLLSGGMEGEQFF. The CDR3 DNA is TGTGCCAGCAGCCTACTTAGCGGGGGGATGGAGGGTGAGCAGTTCTTC. The full variable domain, its missing parts supplied by reference TRBV9 and TRBJ2-1, is DSGVTQTPKHLITATGQRVTLRCSPRSGDLSVYWYQQSLDQGLQFLIQYYNGEERAKGNILERFSAQQFPDLHSELNLSSLELGDSALYFCASSLLSGGMEGEQFFGPGTRLTVL.